These 4 T cell receptor beta chains came from one sample sequenced in a study of radiotherapy plus CTLA-4 blockade in lung cancer. Some clones are missing from TCRdb's copy, which holds only in-frame ones; the method was immunoSEQ multiplex PCR. The sample includes some 80,000 clones, more than 60% of them seen just once. Sequencing was performed on peripheral blood, taken from a patient treated with radiotherapy plus ipilimumab. These receptors all come from a human donor with non-small cell lung cancer whose response to radiotherapy plus ipilimumab could not be evaluated. Some clones in this sample may be carry-over from other donors' samples.

The chain joins TRBV11-3 to TRBJ2-5, with 7 positions matching TRBD1. The trim removed 1 base at V and 4 bases at J, leaving 9 bases unmatched. This CDR3 spans 16 amino acids. Germline-derived CDR1 and CDR2 are SGHNT and YENEEA. The CDR3 region is CASSLGRQGLGETQYF. Here the CDR3 DNA reads TGTGCCAGCAGCTTAGGTCGACAGGGCCTCGGAGAGACCCAGTACTTC. Full variable domain (missing parts from reference TRBV11-3 and TRBJ2-5): EAGVVQSPRYKIIEKKQPVAFWCNPISGHNTLYWYLQNLGQGPELLIRYENEEAVDDSQLPKDRFSAERLKGVDSTLKIQPAELGDSAVYLCASSLGRQGLGETQYFGPGTRLLVL.

This clone was observed once. The chain links TRBV29-1 to TRBJ2-5, with D possibly matching TRBD1 (5 bases). Germline V CDR1 and CDR2: SQVTM, ANQGSEA. This CDR3 is 11 amino acids long. V lost 6 bases and J lost 5, with 10 bases in between. In DNA form, the CDR3 reads TGCAGCGTACAACCAGGGGAGACCCAGTACTTC. This codes for CSVQPGETQYF.

The chain couples TRBV5-4 to TRBJ2-5; possible D gene TRBD1, 6 bases. The J call could be wrong; TRBJ2-7 is a better fit for the DNA end. The CDR3 is 15 amino acids. The germline V gene has CDR1 SGHNT and CDR2 YYREEE (reference sequence). The CDR3 coding sequence is TGTGCCAGCAGCTTGCTTCCGGACAGAGGCTACGAGCAGTACTTC. This gives the protein CASSLLPDRGYEQYF.

The genes are TRBV5-1 and TRBJ1-4; perhaps TRBD1 as D (6 bases). The CDR3 totals 14 residues. Deletions cut 3 bases from V and 8 bases from J, with 14 bases between. Germline V gene data show CDR1 as SGHRS and CDR2 as YFSETQ. CDR3 protein: CASSSGQSAEKLFF. The CDR3 DNA is TGCGCCAGCAGCTCCGGACAGTCCGCGGAAAAACTGTTTTTT.